One and the same sample provided the 16 T cell receptor beta chains below, sequenced in a study of early T cells in non-severe SARS-CoV-2 infection. TCRdb processed the 5' RACE reads anew with MiXCR; each CDR3 protein has one entry. Among nearly 45,000 distinct CDR3 sequences listed, under 13% were seen once. The sample consisted of whole blood. These receptors came from an adult who was a healthcare worker with PCR-confirmed SARS-CoV-2 infection or an uninfected control (not recorded which).

This clonotype was seen a few times. The chain is built from TRBV29-1 and TRBJ1-2; weak D call: TRBD1 (5 bases). The CDR3 sequence is 15 residues long. The V end lost 7 bases, the J end lost 6 bases, and 24 bases lay between the germline ends. The V gene's germline CDR1 is SQVTM and CDR2 ANQGSEA. CDR3 DNA: TGCAGCGGACAAGGACCGGGGGTGACCCAGAATGGCTACACCTTC. As protein: CSGQGPGVTQNGYTF. Looking up the rest from reference TRBV29-1 and TRBJ1-2 gives the full variable domain: SAVISQKPSRDICQRGTSLTIQCQVDSQVTMMFWYRQQPGQSLTLIATANQGSEATYESGFVIDKFPISRPNLTFSTLTVSNMSPEDSSIYLCSGQGPGVTQNGYTFGSGTRLTVV.

This clonotype appeared many times. The germline gene is not matched at one end of the junction; a read error may be the cause. This chain connects TRBV7-2 to TRBJ1-2; 7 nucleotides agree with TRBD1. This CDR3 contains 12 residues. Germline CDR1 is SGHTA and CDR2 is FQGNSA. CDR3 region: CASSFRDRGLSF. CDR3 DNA: TGTGCCAGCAGCTTCCGGGACAGAGGTTTATCCTTC.

This clonotype was recorded at least ten times. The gene calls are TRBV7-2 and TRBJ2-3; the match to TRBD1 covers 7 bases. The CDR3 has 14 amino acids. Germline values: CDR1 SGHTA, CDR2 FQGNSA. Trimming took 6 bases from V and 5 from J; bases not matched to a gene: 8. The CDR3 DNA follows: TGTGCCAGCAGTCCCGGGACAGATCTAGATACGCAGTATTTT. This sequence encodes CASSPGTDLDTQYF.

Regarding this clonotype: This may be a read error, as it is one base from a much larger clone. Likely a read error: the CDR3 ends without its conserved phenylalanine or tryptophan. The rearrangement joins TRBV11-2 to TRBJ2-1, with TRBD2 matching 12 bases. Trimming removed 2 bases from V and 9 bases from J; junction bases left unmatched: 5. The germline gives CDR1 SGHAT, CDR2 FQNNGV. This CDR3 is built from 15 residues. This chain's CDR3 is CASSLRLAGVVEQFS. The CDR3 region has the DNA TGTGCCAGCAGCTTAAGACTAGCGGGGGTTGTTGAGCAGTTCTCC.

This clonotype was seen ten or more times. The chain carries TRBV25-1 and TRBJ1-3, with D unresolved. This CDR3 has 14 amino acids. V lost 4 bases to trimming and J lost 2 bases, with 9 bases between them. Germline V lookup: CDR1 MGHDK, CDR2 SYGVNS. For the CDR3, the DNA is TGTGCCAGCAGTGCCTCCACTACTGGAAACACCATATATTTT. It is translated as CASSASTTGNTIYF.

This clonotype was seen more than once but under ten times. V and J are TRBV24-1 and TRBJ2-3; D is unclear. Per the germline V gene, CDR1 is KGHDR and CDR2 is SFDVKD. V lost 4 bases to trimming and J lost 0 bases, with 4 bases between them. There are 13 residues in the CDR3. The CDR3 here is CATSDPSTDTQYF. CDR3 bases: TGTGCCACCAGTGACCCCAGCACAGATACGCAGTATTTT.

There are many counts of this clonotype. The chain uses TRBV12-3 or TRBV12-4 and TRBJ2-5; D remains unclear. Trimming stripped 3 bases from V and 7 bases from J, with 9 bases between. CDR3 length equals 12 residues. DNA for the CDR3: TGTGCCAGCAGTTTGTGGGGTGCGACCCAGTACTTC. As protein: CASSLWGATQYF.

This chain joins TRBV3-1 and TRBJ2-1; 9 nucleotides line up with TRBD1. Germline CDR1 and CDR2: LGHDT and YNNKEL (reference sequence). V dropped 1 base and J dropped 14; count of bases not matched to a gene: 3. The CDR3 is 12 amino acids. For the CDR3, the DNA is TGTGCCAGCAGCCAAGTAGACAGGGGGGAGTTCTTC. Protein product: CASSQVDRGEFF.

CDR3 coding DNA: TGTGCCAGCAGTTCATCGCCAGGGGACGAGCAGTACTTC. Protein: CASSSSPGDEQYF. The chain combines TRBV27 with TRBJ2-7; tentatively, D is TRBD1 (6 bases). V was trimmed by 4 bases and J by 5 bases, leaving 12 bases between them. The CDR3 consists of 13 residues. CDR1 is MNHEY and CDR2 is SMNVEV in the germline V gene (reference sequence).

This chain joins TRBV5-5 and TRBJ2-5; no definite D call. Per germline, CDR1 SGHKS and CDR2 YYEKEE (reference sequence). Trimming stripped 0 bases from V and 1 base from J, with 4 bases between. This CDR3 is built from 13 residues. The CDR3 DNA reads TGTGCCAGCAGCTTGGCGGTCCAAGAGACCCAGTACTTC. Residues: CASSLAVQETQYF.

This clonotype was counted ten times or more. This rearrangement joins TRBV9 to TRBJ2-2, with 10 bases aligning to TRBD2. Germline CDR1 is SGDLS and CDR2 is YYNGEE. The CDR3 runs 16 residues. With 0 bases clipped from V and 5 bases from J, the junction kept 4 bases outside the gene matches. In DNA, the CDR3 is TGTGCCAGCAGCGTAGCGGCTAGCGGGGGTACCGGGGAGCTGTTTTTT. As protein: CASSVAASGGTGELFF.

This clonotype was seen at least ten times. V is TRBV20-1 and J is TRBJ1-6, with 8 bases lining up with TRBD1. The ends lost 0 bases at V and 7 bases at J; junction bases unmatched: 8. This CDR3 is 16 amino acids long. The germline V gene has CDR1 DFQATT and CDR2 SNEGSKA (reference sequence). CDR3 sequence (DNA): TGCAGTGCTAGAGAGTCAAGGACAGGGAACAATTCACCCCTCCACTTT. It is translated as CSARESRTGNNSPLHF.

This clonotype appeared a few times. DNA for the CDR3: TGTGCCAGCAGCGTAGGAGGGGGCCATCGTAATGAAAAACTGTTTTTT. Protein: CASSVGGGHRNEKLFF. This sequence joins TRBV9 and TRBJ1-4, with 7 bases identical to TRBD1. Germline V CDR1 and CDR2: SGDLS, YYNGEE. V shed 0 bases, J shed 4 bases, and the junction held 6 bases outside the gene matches. This CDR3 is built from 16 residues.

V and J are TRBV7-9 and TRBJ2-1; tentative D call: TRBD2 (6 bases). Deletions cut 4 bases from V and 3 bases from J, with 13 bases between. The CDR3 sequence is 15 residues long. From germline, CDR1 is SEHNR and CDR2 FQNEAQ (reference sequence). In DNA, the CDR3 is TGTGCCAGCAGCTCAGCGCGGGGACTCTACAATGAGCAGTTCTTC. It encodes CASSSARGLYNEQFF.

The sample holds many counts of this clonotype. The V and J genes are TRBV20-1 and TRBJ2-3; no firm D call. V gave up 6 bases and J gave up 2 bases, with 18 bases separating them. CDR1 and CDR2 (germline): DFQATT, SNEGSKA (reference sequence). This CDR3 is built from 15 residues. DNA for the CDR3: TGCAGTGCGCCAATCTGGGTGGAGACCACAGATACGCAGTATTTT. The encoded protein is CSAPIWVETTDTQYF.

The sample holds a few counts of this clonotype. The chain combines TRBV7-8 with TRBJ2-5; either TRBD1 or TRBD2 may fit D (5 bases each). V was pared by 2 bases and J by 1 base, with 11 bases between. The CDR3 is 15 residues long. Per the germline V gene, CDR1 is SGHVS and CDR2 is FQNEAQ. For the CDR3, the DNA is TGTGCCAGCAGCTTAACTAGGGACGCCCAAGAGACCCAGTACTTC. Its protein is CASSLTRDAQETQYF.